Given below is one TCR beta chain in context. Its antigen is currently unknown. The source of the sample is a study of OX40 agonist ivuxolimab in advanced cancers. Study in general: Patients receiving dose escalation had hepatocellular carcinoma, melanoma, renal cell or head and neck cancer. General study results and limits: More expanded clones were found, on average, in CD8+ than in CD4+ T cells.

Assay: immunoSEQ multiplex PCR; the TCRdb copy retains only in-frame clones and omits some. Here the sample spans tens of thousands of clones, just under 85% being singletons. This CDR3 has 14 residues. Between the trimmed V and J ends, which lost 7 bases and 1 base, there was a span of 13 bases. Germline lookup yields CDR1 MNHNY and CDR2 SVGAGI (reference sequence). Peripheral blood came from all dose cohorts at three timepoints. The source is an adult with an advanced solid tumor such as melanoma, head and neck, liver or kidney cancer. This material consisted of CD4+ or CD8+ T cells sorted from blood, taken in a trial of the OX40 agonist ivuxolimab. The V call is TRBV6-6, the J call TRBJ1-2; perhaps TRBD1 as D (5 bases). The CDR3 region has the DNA TGTGCCAGCACCTTGGACATATTTAACTATGGCTACACCTTC. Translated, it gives CASTLDIFNYGYTF.